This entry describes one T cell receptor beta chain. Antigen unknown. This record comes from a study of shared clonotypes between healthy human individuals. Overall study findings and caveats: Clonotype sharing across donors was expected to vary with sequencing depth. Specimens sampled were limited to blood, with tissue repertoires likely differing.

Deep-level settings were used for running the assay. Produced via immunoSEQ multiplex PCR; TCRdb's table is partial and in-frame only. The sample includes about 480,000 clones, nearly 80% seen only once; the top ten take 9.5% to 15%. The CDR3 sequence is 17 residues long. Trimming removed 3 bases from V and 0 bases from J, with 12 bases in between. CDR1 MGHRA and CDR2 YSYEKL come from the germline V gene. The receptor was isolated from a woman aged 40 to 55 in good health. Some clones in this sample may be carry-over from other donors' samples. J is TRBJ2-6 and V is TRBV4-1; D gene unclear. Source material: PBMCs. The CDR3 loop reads CASSHPPRASGANVLTF. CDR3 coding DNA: TGCGCCAGCAGCCACCCTCCCCGGGCCTCTGGGGCCAACGTCCTGACTTTC.